The 6 T cell receptor beta chains below come from one sample, sequenced in a study of post-analysis software for immune sequencing data. Study observations and caveats: TRBV5-6, TRBV5-1 and TRBV20-1 were among roughly five TRBV segments more frequent in patients than controls.

The antigens for these receptors are not known. Built from TCR beta cDNA, the libraries had unique molecular identifiers in them. TCRdb re-derived calls from the PCR reads in MiXCR, one entry per CDR3 protein. The sample includes some 890,000 distinct CDR3 sequences, about 50% seen only once; the top ten take 4.6%. The sample was blood. All receptors derive from a girl between 10 and 17 years old with multiple sclerosis.

This rearrangement joins TRBV7-8 to TRBJ2-3; 12 positions agree with TRBD2. Germline CDR1 is SGHVS and CDR2 is FQNEAQ. V was pared by 5 bases and J by 7 bases, with 10 bases of the junction left unmatched. CDR3 size: 16 residues. CDR3 sequence (DNA): TGTGCCAGCAGCCCCGTCCAGGGACTAGCGGGTAATACGCAGTATTTT. It codes for CASSPVQGLAGNTQYF.

This chain connects TRBV10-2 to TRBJ2-7; no clear D gene. Trimming cost V 8 bases and J 0 bases, with 14 bases left between them. The CDR3 extends over 14 amino acids. The V gene's germline CDR1 is WSHSY and CDR2 SAAADI. DNA for the CDR3: TGCGCCAGCTGCCCCACAAGGAGCTCCTACGAGCAGTACTTC. Protein: CASCPTRSSYEQYF.

This clonotype was counted between two and nine times. The chain couples TRBV10-3 to TRBJ2-6; 10 bases line up with TRBD1. This CDR3 contains 18 residues. With 5 bases clipped from V and 0 bases from J, the junction kept 7 bases outside the gene matches. Germline V gives CDR1 ENHRY, CDR2 SYGVKD. The CDR3 spells CAISSWGQGSSGANVLTF. The CDR3 bases are TGTGCCATCAGTTCCTGGGGACAGGGGAGCTCTGGGGCCAACGTCCTGACTTTC.

This chain uses TRBV7-9 with TRBJ1-2, with D maybe TRBD1 (5 bases). The germline V gene encodes CDR1 SEHNR and CDR2 FQNEAQ (reference sequence). The CDR3 runs to 15 residues. Trimming stripped 6 bases from V and 2 bases from J, with 16 bases between. For the CDR3, the DNA is TGTGCCAGCAGGGGACTTGGGGCTCACAACTATGGCTACACCTTC. Its protein is CASRGLGAHNYGYTF. The variable domain in full, completed from reference TRBV7-9 and TRBJ1-2, reads DTGVSQNPRHKITKRGQNVTFRCDPISEHNRLYWYRQTLGQGPEFLTYFQNEAQLEKSRLLSDRFSAERPKGSFSTLEIQRTEQGDSAMYLCASRGLGAHNYGYTFGSGTRLTVV.

V and J are TRBV6-6 and TRBJ2-5; 9 bases agree with TRBD1. The CDR3 spans 15 residues. CDR1 is MNHNY and CDR2 is SVGAGI in the germline V gene (reference sequence). Losses at the gene ends were 4 bases for V and 5 bases for J; bases not matched to a gene: 8. As DNA, the CDR3 is TGTGCCAGCAGTTGGGGAGGACAGGGGCGTGAGACCCAGTACTTC. It yields the protein CASSWGGQGRETQYF.

V is TRBV24-1 and J is TRBJ2-3; 11 positions match TRBD2. V trimming: 5 bases; J trimming: 4 bases; junction bases outside the gene matches: 10. Germline CDR1 is KGHDR and CDR2 is SFDVKD. The CDR3 has 17 amino acids. The CDR3 sequence is CATSGITSGSTADTQYF. CDR3 nucleotide sequence: TGTGCCACCAGTGGAATCACTAGCGGGAGTACGGCAGATACGCAGTATTTT.